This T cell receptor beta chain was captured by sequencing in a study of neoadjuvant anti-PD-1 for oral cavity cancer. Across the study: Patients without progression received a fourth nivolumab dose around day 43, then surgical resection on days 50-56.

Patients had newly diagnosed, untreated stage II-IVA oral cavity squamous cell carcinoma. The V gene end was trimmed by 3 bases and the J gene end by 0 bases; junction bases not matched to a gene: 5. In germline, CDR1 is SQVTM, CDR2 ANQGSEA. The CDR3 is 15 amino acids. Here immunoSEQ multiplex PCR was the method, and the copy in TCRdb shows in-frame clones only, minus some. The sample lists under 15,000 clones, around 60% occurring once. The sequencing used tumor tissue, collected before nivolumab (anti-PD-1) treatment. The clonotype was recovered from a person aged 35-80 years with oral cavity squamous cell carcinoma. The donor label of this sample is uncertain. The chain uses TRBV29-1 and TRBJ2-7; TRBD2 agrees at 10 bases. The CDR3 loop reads CSVEASGSSSYEQYF. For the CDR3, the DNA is TGCAGCGTTGAGGCTAGCGGGAGTAGCTCCTACGAGCAGTACTTC.